This TCR beta chain was found in a study of read filtering for tumor transcriptome and immune sequencing. Study-level results: The CD138-negative fraction was mixed bone marrow immune cells, not pure T cells.

From roughly 400 ng of RNA, a library with molecular barcoded alpha/delta and beta/gamma adaptors was made. One entry per CDR3 protein, called by TCRdb with MiXCR from the reads. The data hold 62,000 or so distinct CDR3 sequences, with roughly 14% observed a single time. From germline, CDR1 is DFQATT and CDR2 SNEGSKA (reference sequence). V was pared by 5 bases and J by 5 bases, with 10 bases of the junction left unmatched. The CDR3 contains 14 residues. This clonotype was detected only a few times. Its antigen is not known. This clonotype was obtained from a donor at least 40 years old with multiple myeloma. V gene TRBV20-1 combines with J gene TRBJ2-5, with 8 bases lining up with TRBD2. Sequencing was done on a sample of a population of CD138-negative cells sorted from bone marrow. In nucleotides, the CDR3 is TGCAGTGCTTTCCCGAGCGGGAGAGCCGAGACCCAGTACTTC. Its translation: CSAFPSGRAETQYF.